The 12 T cell receptor beta chains below were found in one sample sequenced in a study of molecular identifiers for immune sequencing clone quantification. Each CDR3 protein gets one entry after TCRdb re-called the PCR reads with MiXCR. This sample yields some 89,000 distinct CDR3 sequences, of which 20% to 25% are seen a single time; approximately 0.94% belongs to the top ten. The sample taken for sequencing was naive CD8+ T cells from blood, with Jurkat cell RNA spiked in. The subset is: FACS-sorted CD8+CD4-CCR7+CD45RA+ naive T cells. These receptors came from a human donor in good health. Some libraries in this study had Jurkat cell RNA spiked in.

This clonotype was counted only a few times. A much larger clonotype is one base distant, so this may be a read error. The V call is TRBV7-2, the J call TRBJ2-3; 12 bases line up with TRBD2. Germline loops: CDR1 SGHTA, CDR2 FQGNSA. This CDR3 contains 14 residues. The CDR3 bases are TGTGCCAGCAGTCTAGCGGGGGGGTCAGATACGCGGTATTTT. Its protein is CASSLAGGSDTRYF.

This clonotype was seen only a few times. The gene calls are TRBV19 and TRBJ2-1, with 7 positions matching TRBD2. With 3 bases clipped from V and 3 bases from J, the junction kept 8 bases outside the gene matches. CDR3 length: 16 residues. CDR1 is LNHDA and CDR2 is SQIVND in the germline V gene (reference sequence). The CDR3 loop reads CASSIGLAVNYNEQFF. CDR3 DNA: TGTGCCAGTAGTATCGGTCTAGCGGTAAACTACAATGAGCAGTTCTTC.

In its sample, this clonotype was seen many times. V usage is TRBV12-3 or TRBV12-4 and J usage is TRBJ2-5; 9 nucleotides align to TRBD1. After removal of 6 bases from V and 5 bases from J, the junction contained 10 bases not matched to a gene. The CDR3 contains 15 residues. Written as DNA, the CDR3 is TGTGCCAGCAGCCCCATCACAGGGGGCAGGGAGACCCAGTACTTC. This codes for CASSPITGGRETQYF.

A note on this clonotype: This sequence may be a read error, since a much larger clone differs from it by one base. V gene TRBV7-6 combines with J gene TRBJ1-1, with D tentatively TRBD1 (6 bases). Per the germline V gene, CDR1 is SGHVS and CDR2 is FNYEAQ. The CDR3 loop spans 12 amino acids. CDR3 in DNA: TGTGCCAGCAGCTTGACAGGCGCTGAAGCTTCCTTT. Its protein is CASSLTGAEASF.

The chain carries TRBV28 and TRBJ2-6; the match to TRBD1 covers 9 bases. J was trimmed by 2 bases and V by 4 bases; bases with no gene match: 15. The germline V gene encodes CDR1 MDHEN and CDR2 SYDVKM. The CDR3 length is 20 residues. The CDR3 sequence is CASSSGTGLVPSPGANVLTF. DNA for the CDR3: TGTGCCAGCAGTTCCGGGACAGGGTTAGTGCCATCGCCTGGGGCCAACGTCCTGACTTTC.

This clonotype has a single count. A junction end diverges from the germline sequence, so it may reflect a read error. The rearrangement links TRBV7-3 to TRBJ2-1; possibly TRBD2 for D (6 bases). This CDR3 region has 13 residues. Germline CDR1 and CDR2: SGHTA and FQGTGA. The CDR3 coding sequence is TGTGCCAGCAGCCCGGGACTGTACAATGAGCAGCTCTTC. This gives the protein CASSPGLYNEQLF.

This clonotype was counted many times. The chain is built from TRBV7-6 and TRBJ2-5; TRBD2 agrees at 10 bases. V lost 1 base to trimming and J lost 1 base; unmatched junction nucleotides: 6. This CDR3 region has 17 residues. Germline V gene data show CDR1 as SGHVS and CDR2 as FNYEAQ. For the CDR3, the DNA is TGTGCCAGCAGCTTAGACCAGACTAGCGGGCCCCAAGAGACCCAGTACTTC. Its translation: CASSLDQTSGPQETQYF.

The chain combines TRBV6-6 with TRBJ2-1, with D uncertain. V dropped 6 bases and J dropped 4 bases, with 10 bases sitting between them. Per germline, CDR1 MNHNY and CDR2 SVGAGI (reference sequence). This CDR3 is built from 13 residues. This CDR3 is CASSHTTYNEQFF. CDR3 coding DNA: TGTGCCAGCAGCCACACAACTTACAATGAGCAGTTCTTC.

The chain has TRBV13 and TRBJ2-7, with D hard to call. Trimming cost V 0 bases and J 1 base, with 7 bases left between them. CDR1 PRHDT and CDR2 FYEKMQ come from the germline V gene (reference sequence). The CDR3 sequence is 14 residues long. The CDR3 DNA sequence: TGTGCCAGCAGCTTAGGGGGCGAATCCTACGAGCAGTACTTC. Its translation is CASSLGGESYEQYF.

Of note for this clonotype: Possible read error: a much larger clone is one base away. The gene calls are TRBV5-1 and TRBJ2-7; D possibly matches TRBD1 or TRBD2 (5 bases each). The CDR3 totals 19 residues. Germline CDR1 is SGHRS and CDR2 is YFSETQ. The CDR3 loop reads CASGLTIKKGTPADYEQYF. The CDR3 bases are TGCGCCAGCGGCTTGACCATTAAAAAAGGGACCCCGGCTGACTACGAGCAGTACTTC.

This clonotype was seen repeatedly, ten times or more. This chain uses TRBV19 with TRBJ2-7; weak D call: TRBD2 (5 bases). Trimming took off 5 bases at V and 2 bases at J, with 13 bases between the two ends. CDR3 length: 14 amino acids. In germline, CDR1 is LNHDA, CDR2 SQIVND (reference sequence). For the CDR3, the DNA is TGTGCCAGTAGTGACACGACGGGAACCTACGAGCAGTACTTC. Amino acids: CASSDTTGTYEQYF.

V gene TRBV6-5 combines with J gene TRBJ2-7; 13 bases line up with TRBD2. The CDR3 has 19 amino acids. Germline V gene sequence: CDR1 MNHEY, CDR2 SVGAGI. The V segment lost 3 bases and the J segment 6 bases; nucleotides outside the gene matches: 17. The CDR3 coding sequence is TGTGCCAGCAGTTATCCCCGGACTAGCGGGGGCTCTCCCGCCACCGAGCAGTACTTC. Translated: CASSYPRTSGGSPATEQYF.